Listed below are T cell receptor beta chains from one sample, sequenced in a study of blood T cells in healthy people across ages. Via MiXCR, TCRdb re-called the 5' RACE reads, giving one row per CDR3 protein. The sample includes 780,000 or so distinct CDR3 sequences, 20% to 30% seen only once; the top ten take approximately 4%. This sample also belongs to another study, concerning T cells of mothers and their children.

Sequenced material: blood. The receptors shown here come from a boy aged 5-17 years in good health. Both conserved end residues are part of each CDR3. A D gene is named only where the DNA matches it firmly. Expanded clones get a size class; other rows say once, few or many, or leave the size out.

- | - | TRBJ1-1 | TRBV7-9 | TGTGCCAGCAGCCCCGTTTGGGGGCTAGGGACTGAAGCTTTCTTT | CASSPVWGLGTEAFF
TRBD1 | few | TRBJ2-7 | TRBV5-1 | TGCGCCAGCAGCTCCGGGGGACAGGGAGTTTCCGAGCAGTACTTC | CASSSGGQGVSEQYF
- | few | TRBJ1-1 | TRBV15 | TGTGCCACCAGCAGAGATTATGGGCAGATGAACACTGAAGCTTTCTTT | CATSRDYGQMNTEAFF
TRBD1 | many | TRBJ1-6 | TRBV7-2 | TGTGCCAGCAGCGCCGGGACAGGGGAATGGGCACCCCTCCACTTT | CASSAGTGEWAPLHF
TRBD1 | - | TRBJ2-7 | TRBV7-9 | TGTGCCAGCAGCCCAAAGGGGACAGACTACGAGCAGTACTTC | CASSPKGTDYEQYF
- | - | TRBJ2-3 | TRBV7-8 | TGTGCCAGCAGCCTAAGAATACTACAGGGTGGCCCAGATACGCAGTATTTT | CASSLRILQGGPDTQYF
TRBD2 | - | TRBJ2-3 | TRBV9 | TGTGCCAGCAGCTCTCCTACTAGCGGGGGAGGAGATACGCAGTATTTT | CASSSPTSGGGDTQYF
- | - | TRBJ2-7 | TRBV28 | TGTGCCAGCAGTTTAGTTTCTACCACCTACGAGCAGTACTTC | CASSLVSTTYEQYF
TRBD1 | - | TRBJ2-2 | TRBV25-1 | TGTGCCAGCGGGCAGGGGGCAGACGGGGAGCTGTTTTTT | CASGQGADGELFF
- | - | TRBJ2-1 | TRBV27 | TGTGCCAGCAGTTTATATAGTGCTGGGGACAATGAGCAGTTCTTC | CASSLYSAGDNEQFF
- | - | TRBJ2-5 | TRBV7-3 | TGTGCCAGCAGCTTATCTAGCGCCACGGAGACCCAGTACTTC | CASSLSSATETQYF
TRBD2 | few | TRBJ2-7 | TRBV28 | TGTGCCAGCAGCCAGCGGGAGGTAGACGAGCAGTACTTC | CASSQREVDEQYF
- | few | TRBJ2-1 | TRBV4-1 | TGTGCCAGCAGCCAGACGTCGGGGGCGGGTGAGCAGTTCTTC | CASSQTSGAGEQFF
- | - | TRBJ2-3 | TRBV10-3 | TGTGCCATCAGTGGAACAGGGACAGATACGCAGTATTTT | CAISGTGTDTQYF
TRBD1 | - | TRBJ1-4 | TRBV5-1 | TGCGCCAGCACCCGGGACAGGGGGGCTAATGAAAAACTGTTTTTT | CASTRDRGANEKLFF
TRBD1 | few | TRBJ2-7 | TRBV5-1 | TGCGCCAGCGCGCCACACCAGGGGGTAGGGGAGCAGTACTTC | CASAPHQGVGEQYF
- | - | TRBJ2-3 | TRBV7-9 | TGTGCCAGCGCCACAGGGTTTAGCACAGATACGCAGTATTTT | CASATGFSTDTQYF
TRBD1 | few | TRBJ2-5 | TRBV13 | TGTGCCAGCAGCTATGGGACAGGGGCAGGGGAGACCCAGTACTTC | CASSYGTGAGETQYF
- | - | TRBJ2-1 | TRBV11-1 | TGTGCCAGCAGCTTAGGACAGATCTACAATGGGCAGTTCTTC | CASSLGQIYNGQFF
- | - | TRBJ2-7 | TRBV12-3/TRBV12-4 | TGTGCCAGCACCCGACGTCTCTACGAGCAGTACTTC | CASTRRLYEQYF
- | few | TRBJ2-2 | TRBV5-5 | TGTGCCAGCAGCCGCCTGGCGTCCAACACCGGGGAGCTGTTTTTT | CASSRLASNTGELFF
- | few | TRBJ2-5 | TRBV7-8 | TGCGCCAGCAGCTTATCAGGGCTGGGTTCTCAAGAGACCCAGTACTTC | CASSLSGLGSQETQYF
- | - | TRBJ2-3 | TRBV20-1 | TGCAGTGCTAGAGTCGCGGGAACCACAGATACGCAGTATTTT | CSARVAGTTDTQYF
TRBD1 | few | TRBJ2-6 | TRBV2 | TGTGCCAGCACCCAGGGGGCCACGGGGGCCAACGTCCTGACTTTC | CASTQGATGANVLTF
TRBD1 | - | TRBJ1-2 | TRBV10-3 | TGTGCCATCAGTGGCCAGGGACAGCGCTTCTATGGCTACACCTTC | CAISGQGQRFYGYTF
- | - | TRBJ2-7 | TRBV11-2 | TGTGCCAGCAGCTTTGAGGGAGGACAAGCCTACGAGCAGTACTTC | CASSFEGGQAYEQYF
TRBD1 | few | TRBJ1-4 | TRBV20-1 | TGCAGTGCTAGAGGCACTACAGGGGATCGGGGTGAAAAACTGTTTTTT | CSARGTTGDRGEKLFF
TRBD1 | many | TRBJ1-1 | TRBV12-3/TRBV12-4 | TGTGCCAGCAGTTTGGACAGGGCCAGCGGGACTGAAGCTTTCTTT | CASSLDRASGTEAFF
- | - | TRBJ2-1 | TRBV6-2/TRBV6-3 | TGTGCCAGCAGCAACGACAATCCTGGCCCCTACAATGAGCAGTTCTTC | CASSNDNPGPYNEQFF
TRBD1 | - | TRBJ2-7 | TRBV29-1 | TGCAGCGTAGCCAAAGACAGGGTAGGCGAGCAGTACTTC | CSVAKDRVGEQYF
TRBD1 | - | TRBJ2-7 | TRBV5-1 | TGCGCCAGCGCCCTTGGGGGATCAGGGACAGGGCTCTACGAGCAGTACTTC | CASALGGSGTGLYEQYF
- | few | TRBJ1-1 | TRBV20-1 | TGCAGTGCTACCCCGGACACTGAAGCTTTCTTT | CSATPDTEAFF
- | - | TRBJ2-1 | TRBV9 | TGTGCCAGCAGCGCGAGCGGGCTTGAGCAGTTCTTC | CASSASGLEQFF
TRBD2 | - | TRBJ2-5 | TRBV7-8 | TGTGCCAGCTTTGGGGTTAGCGGGGGGCCAGAGACCCAGTACTTC | CASFGVSGGPETQYF
- | - | TRBJ2-5 | TRBV7-7 | TGTGCTAGCAGCCCGAGCGACAGTCTCGAGACCCAGTACTTC | CASSPSDSLETQYF
- | - | TRBJ2-3 | TRBV27 | TGTGCCAGCAGTTTCCAGACTCATGGGGATACGCAGTATTTT | CASSFQTHGDTQYF
- | few | TRBJ1-5 | TRBV7-8 | TGTGCCAGCAGCTTCGGGGGATATAGCAATCAGCCCCAGCATTTT | CASSFGGYSNQPQHF
TRBD2 | few | TRBJ2-5 | TRBV6-5 | TGTGCCAGCAGTTACTCGAAGACTAGCGGGATCCAAGAGACCCAGTACTTC | CASSYSKTSGIQETQYF
- | - | TRBJ2-3 | TRBV15 | TGTGCCACCAGCAGAGATTATGCGGGTTCTGATACGCAGTATTTT | CATSRDYAGSDTQYF
- | - | TRBJ2-5 | TRBV7-2 | TGTGCCAGCAGCTTAATTTTGGTCGGGGAGACCCAGTACTTC | CASSLILVGETQYF
- | few | TRBJ2-2 | TRBV12-3/TRBV12-4 | TGTGCCAGCAGTTTCGGGGGTAGGGGGCGCTTAGACACCGGGGAGCTGTTTTTT | CASSFGGRGRLDTGELFF
TRBD1 | few | TRBJ2-7 | TRBV18 | TGTGCCAGCTCAAACCTGCCCGGGACAGCGAAGTGGGAGCAGTACTTC | CASSNLPGTAKWEQYF
- | - | TRBJ1-2 | TRBV5-6 | TGTGCCAGCAGCTTGGGGCAGCGAAACTATGGCTACACCTTC | CASSLGQRNYGYTF
TRBD2 | - | TRBJ2-5 | TRBV6-1 | TGTGCCAGCACTTGGACTAGCGGGAGGGAGACCCAGTACTTC | CASTWTSGRETQYF
- | - | TRBJ2-1 | TRBV12-3/TRBV12-4 | TGTGCCAGCAGTCCCCAACTGCAGTCCGCTGAGCAGTTCTTC | CASSPQLQSAEQFF
- | few | TRBJ1-5 | TRBV20-1 | TGCAGTACCGTGGGAGGGGCAGGGCAGCCCCAGCATTTT | CSTVGGAGQPQHF
- | few | TRBJ1-2 | TRBV20-1 | TGCAGTGCTAGAGATAGCAGGAGCTATGGCTACACCTTC | CSARDSRSYGYTF
- | few | TRBJ2-3 | TRBV20-1 | TGCAGTGCTAGAGGGCAGACCACAGATACGCAGTATTTT | CSARGQTTDTQYF
- | few | TRBJ2-4 | TRBV9 | TGTGCCAGCAGCGTATACCGGTGGTTAGCCAAAAACATTCAGTACTTC | CASSVYRWLAKNIQYF
TRBD1 | - | TRBJ2-3 | TRBV15 | TGTGCCACCAGCAGAGGACAGGGGAGGACAGATACGCAGTATTTT | CATSRGQGRTDTQYF
- | - | TRBJ2-2 | TRBV29-1 | TGCAGCGTTGAAGAGCGAGGGTTTGGCGGGGAGCTGTTTTTT | CSVEERGFGGELFF
TRBD2 | - | TRBJ2-1 | TRBV7-2 | TGTGCCAGCAGCTTAGTGTCCCTAATAGCGGGAGTATACAATGAGCAGTTCTTC | CASSLVSLIAGVYNEQFF